Listed below are T cell receptor beta chains from one sample, sequenced in a study of naive and memory T cell subsets. One entry per CDR3 protein, called by TCRdb with MiXCR from the 5' RACE reads. Among about 26,000 distinct CDR3 sequences, around 21% were seen once, and the ten largest hold about 1.8%. All receptors derive from a female donor in good health. Both conserved end residues are part of each CDR3. D genes are given only for firm matches. Clone size is shown for a subset of rows, as once, few, many or a class of expanded clone.

>TRBV6-5|NA|medium-sized|TRBJ1-5
CASSLGGVNQPQHF
TGTGCCAGCAGCCTAGGAGGGGTAAATCAGCCCCAGCATTTT
>TRBV20-1|TRBD2|few|TRBJ2-1
CSASTSGSHGEQFF
TGCAGTGCCTCGACTAGCGGGAGTCACGGTGAGCAGTTCTTC
>TRBV18|NA|medium-sized|TRBJ2-7
CASSPPPGPTYEQYF
TGTGCCAGCTCACCACCCCCGGGGCCCACCTACGAGCAGTACTTC
>TRBV28|NA|NA|TRBJ1-5
CASSSHYSNQPQHF
TGTGCCAGCAGTTCCCACTATAGCAATCAGCCCCAGCATTTT
>TRBV5-1|NA|NA|TRBJ2-1
CASGPSYNEQFF
TGCGCCAGCGGGCCCTCCTACAATGAGCAGTTCTTC
>TRBV6-5|NA|few|TRBJ1-6
CASSYSKIFGPPLHF
TGTGCCAGCAGTTACTCCAAGATTTTTGGACCACCCCTCCACTTT
>TRBV6-5|TRBD2|few|TRBJ2-1
CASSRRTSGSDWYEQFF
TGTGCCAGCAGTCGAAGGACTAGCGGGAGCGATTGGTATGAGCAGTTCTTC
>TRBV5-1|TRBD2|NA|TRBJ2-7
CASSTTSGEFEQYF
TGCGCCAGCAGCACCACTAGCGGGGAATTCGAGCAGTACTTC
>TRBV27|NA|NA|TRBJ1-6
CASSLTAYSPLHF
TGTGCCAGCAGTTTGACAGCATACTCACCCCTCCACTTT
>TRBV10-3|NA|NA|TRBJ2-1
CAITPEGGEQFF
TGTGCCATCACCCCGGAGGGGGGTGAGCAGTTCTTC
>TRBV12-5|NA|many|TRBJ2-1
CASGLLTASFF
TGTGCTAGTGGTTTGTTGACAGCCTCGTTCTTC
>TRBV30|NA|many|TRBJ2-2
CAWSGTKAPGELFF
TGTGCCTGGAGTGGAACCAAGGCTCCCGGGGAGCTGTTTTTT
>TRBV4-1|NA|many|TRBJ1-4
CASSQESRNEKLFF
TGCGCCAGCAGCCAAGAGAGCCGTAATGAAAAACTGTTTTTT
>TRBV20-1|TRBD2|few|TRBJ2-5
CSGGGSFGETQYF
TGCAGTGGGGGGGGATCTTTCGGGGAGACCCAGTACTTC
>TRBV9|NA|many|TRBJ2-2
CASSNFRAGELFF
TGTGCCAGCAGCAACTTCCGAGCCGGGGAGCTGTTTTTT
>TRBV11-1|NA|NA|TRBJ2-5
CASSNARDSYRGQTQYF
TGTGCCAGCAGCAACGCCCGGGACTCCTACCGCGGTCAGACCCAGTACTTC
>TRBV20-1|NA|NA|TRBJ2-2
CSARSAETNTGELFF
TGCAGTGCTAGATCGGCAGAGACGAACACCGGGGAGCTGTTTTTT
>TRBV6-5|NA|NA|TRBJ2-3
CAARGGASTDTQYF
TGTGCCGCGAGGGGGGGGGCTAGCACAGATACGCAGTATTTT
>TRBV10-2|NA|many|TRBJ1-1
CASSRDTEAFF
TGCGCCAGCAGCCGGGACACTGAAGCTTTCTTT
>TRBV5-1|NA|many|TRBJ2-1
CASSLDGYYNEQFF
TGCGCCAGCAGCTTGGACGGCTACTACAATGAGCAGTTCTTC
>TRBV9|NA|many|TRBJ1-1
CASSVGWGEAFF
TGTGCCAGCAGCGTAGGCTGGGGTGAAGCTTTCTTT
>TRBV5-1|NA|NA|TRBJ1-6
CASSAQGSSSPLHF
TGCGCCAGCAGTGCTCAGGGTTCCAGTTCACCCCTCCACTTT
>TRBV7-6|NA|NA|TRBJ2-4
CASSLDLDGNIQYF
TGTGCCAGCAGCTTAGACTTGGACGGGAACATTCAGTACTTC
>TRBV20-1|NA|few|TRBJ1-1
CSAPGGDTEAFF
TGCAGTGCTCCGGGGGGGGATACTGAAGCTTTCTTT
>TRBV4-1|NA|medium-sized|TRBJ2-7
CASSQGTGAGYEQYF
TGCGCCAGCAGCCAAGGGACGGGGGCTGGTTACGAGCAGTACTTC
>TRBV4-1|NA|NA|TRBJ2-2
CASSLERQGEYTGELFF
TGCGCCAGCAGCCTGGAGCGTCAGGGTGAATACACCGGGGAGCTGTTTTTT
>TRBV11-2|NA|many|TRBJ2-7
CASSLGGNAFHEQYF
TGTGCCAGCAGCTTGGGGGGCAACGCTTTCCACGAGCAGTACTTC
>TRBV7-2|TRBD2|medium-sized|TRBJ2-3
CASSGLAGRSDTQYF
TGTGCCAGCAGTGGACTAGCGGGAAGGTCAGATACGCAGTATTTT
>TRBV20-1|TRBD1|NA|TRBJ1-1
CSAHRGTTEAFF
TGCAGTGCTCACAGGGGGACCACTGAAGCTTTCTTT
>TRBV12-3/TRBV12-4|TRBD2|NA|TRBJ2-3
CASRTSGGLDTQYF
TGTGCCAGCAGGACTAGCGGGGGGTTAGATACGCAGTATTTT
>TRBV20-1|NA|medium-sized|TRBJ2-2
CSAWSPGELFF
TGCAGCGCTTGGTCGCCCGGGGAGCTGTTTTTT
>TRBV6-5|NA|many|TRBJ2-5
CASRVGQETQYF
TGTGCCAGCAGAGTGGGCCAAGAGACCCAGTACTTC
>TRBV20-1|NA|many|TRBJ1-1
CSARDQGVGEAFF
TGCAGTGCTAGAGATCAAGGTGTCGGTGAAGCTTTCTTT
>TRBV14|NA|NA|TRBJ2-7
CASSQRGGGYEQYF
TGTGCCAGCAGCCAAAGGGGGGGGGGCTACGAGCAGTACTTC
>TRBV29-1|TRBD2|NA|TRBJ2-2
CSVPGTSYTGELFF
TGCAGCGTCCCCGGGACTAGCTACACCGGGGAGCTGTTTTTT
>TRBV5-6|NA|NA|TRBJ1-6
CASSRDSSNSPLHF
TGTGCCAGCAGCCGCGACAGTTCTAATTCACCCCTCCACTTT
>TRBV20-1|NA|many|TRBJ2-7
CSARKVTGYEQYF
TGCAGTGCTAGAAAAGTAACGGGGTACGAGCAGTACTTC
>TRBV5-6|TRBD1|NA|TRBJ1-2
CASSWWGQGVGYTF
TGTGCCAGCAGCTGGTGGGGACAGGGGGTAGGCTACACCTTC
>TRBV29-1|NA|NA|TRBJ2-3
CSVSTGTDTQYF
TGCAGCGTTTCAACAGGCACAGATACGCAGTATTTT
>TRBV20-1|NA|NA|TRBJ2-3
CSAPPGGSTDTQYF
TGCAGTGCCCCCCCCGGGGGTAGCACAGATACGCAGTATTTT
>TRBV5-1|NA|NA|TRBJ2-2
CASSLDEPGTGELFF
TGCGCCAGCAGCTTGGACGAGCCGGGCACCGGGGAGCTGTTTTTT
>TRBV20-1|TRBD1|NA|TRBJ1-2
CSARDRLYGYTF
TGCAGTGCCCGGGACAGGCTCTATGGCTACACCTTC
>TRBV6-1|TRBD2|NA|TRBJ2-1
CASKPSGRLNEQFF
TGTGCCAGCAAGCCTAGCGGGAGACTCAATGAGCAGTTCTTC
>TRBV10-2|NA|medium-sized|TRBJ2-6
CASRPMGGANVLTF
TGCGCCAGCAGGCCCATGGGTGGGGCCAACGTCCTGACTTTC
>TRBV18|NA|once|TRBJ2-7
CASSPGAGSDREQYF
TGTGCCAGCTCACCCGGGGCCGGGTCCGATCGCGAGCAGTACTTC
>TRBV27|TRBD1|few|TRBJ1-4
CASSDRGTNEKLFF
TGTGCCAGCAGTGACAGGGGTACTAATGAAAAACTGTTTTTT
>TRBV9|NA|NA|TRBJ1-1
CASSRQLGSTEAFF
TGTGCCAGCAGCCGTCAGCTGGGGAGCACTGAAGCTTTCTTT
>TRBV20-1|NA|NA|TRBJ2-1
CSARDGDPSYNEQFF
TGCAGTGCTAGAGATGGGGACCCGTCCTACAATGAGCAGTTCTTC
>TRBV11-2|TRBD1|NA|TRBJ2-2
CASSRDRLPGELFF
TGTGCCAGCAGCCGGGACAGGCTACCCGGGGAGCTGTTTTTT
>TRBV5-6|NA|NA|TRBJ2-5
CASSFGRYEETQYF
TGTGCCAGCAGCTTTGGACGGTACGAGGAGACCCAGTACTTC
>TRBV29-1|NA|NA|TRBJ2-7
CSVELIQESSYEQYF
TGCAGCGTTGAACTGATTCAGGAGAGCTCCTACGAGCAGTACTTC
>TRBV7-9|NA|many|TRBJ2-1
CASSLQFF
TGTGCCAGCAGCTTACAGTTCTTC
>TRBV20-1|TRBD1|NA|TRBJ2-1
CSAAGTARYNEQFF
TGCAGTGCCGCCGGGACAGCCCGCTACAATGAGCAGTTCTTC
>TRBV11-3|NA|many|TRBJ2-5
CASSLMAGAQETQYF
TGTGCCAGCAGTTTAATGGCGGGGGCCCAAGAGACCCAGTACTTC
>TRBV20-1|TRBD1|many|TRBJ1-2
CSARRTGLDYGYTF
TGCAGTGCTAGGAGGACAGGGCTCGACTATGGCTACACCTTC
>TRBV5-1|NA|medium-sized|TRBJ2-3
CASSFGPSTDTQYF
TGCGCCAGCAGCTTCGGGCCCTCCACAGATACGCAGTATTTT